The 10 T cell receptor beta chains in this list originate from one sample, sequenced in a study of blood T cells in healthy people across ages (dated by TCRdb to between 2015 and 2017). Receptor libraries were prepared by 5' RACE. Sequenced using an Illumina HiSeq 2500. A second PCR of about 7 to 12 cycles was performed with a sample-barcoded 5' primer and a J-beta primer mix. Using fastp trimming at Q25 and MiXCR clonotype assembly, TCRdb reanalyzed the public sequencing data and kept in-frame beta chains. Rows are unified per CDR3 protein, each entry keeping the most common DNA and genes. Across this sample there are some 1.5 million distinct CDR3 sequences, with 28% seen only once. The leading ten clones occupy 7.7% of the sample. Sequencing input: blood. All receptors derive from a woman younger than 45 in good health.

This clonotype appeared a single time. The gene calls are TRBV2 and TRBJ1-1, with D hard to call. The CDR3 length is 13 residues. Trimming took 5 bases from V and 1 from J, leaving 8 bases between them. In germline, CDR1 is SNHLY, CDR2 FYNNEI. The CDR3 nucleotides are TGTGCCAGCAGTAATGAAGGGAACACTGAAGCTTTCTTT. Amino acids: CASSNEGNTEAFF.

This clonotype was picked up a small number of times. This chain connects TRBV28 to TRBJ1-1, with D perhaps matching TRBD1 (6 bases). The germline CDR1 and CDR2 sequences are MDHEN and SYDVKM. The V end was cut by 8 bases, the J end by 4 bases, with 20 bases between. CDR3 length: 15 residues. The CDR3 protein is CASDLTGMGGTEAFF. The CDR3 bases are TGTGCCAGCGATCTAACAGGGATGGGCGGCACTGAAGCTTTCTTT.

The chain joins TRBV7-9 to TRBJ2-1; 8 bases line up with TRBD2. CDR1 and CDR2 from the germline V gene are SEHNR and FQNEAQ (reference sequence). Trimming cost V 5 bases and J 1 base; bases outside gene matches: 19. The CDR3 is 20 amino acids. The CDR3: CASSPRTESYSGKSYNEQFF. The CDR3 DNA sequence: TGTGCCAGCAGCCCTCGGACAGAATCTTATAGCGGGAAGTCCTACAATGAGCAGTTCTTC.

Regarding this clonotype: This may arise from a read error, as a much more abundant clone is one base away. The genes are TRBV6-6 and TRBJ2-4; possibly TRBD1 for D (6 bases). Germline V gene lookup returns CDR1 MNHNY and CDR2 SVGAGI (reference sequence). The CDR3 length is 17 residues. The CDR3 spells CAGSSPPGQLAKNIQYF. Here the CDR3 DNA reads TGTGCCGGCAGTTCCCCTCCGGGACAACTAGCCAAAAACATTCAGTACTTC.

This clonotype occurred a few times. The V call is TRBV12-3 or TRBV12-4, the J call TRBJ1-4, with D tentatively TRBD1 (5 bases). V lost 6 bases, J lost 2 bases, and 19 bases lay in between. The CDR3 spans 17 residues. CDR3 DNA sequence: TGTGCCAGCAGCCACCGGGGGACCTTGTTGACTAATGAAAAACTGTTTTTT. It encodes CASSHRGTLLTNEKLFF.

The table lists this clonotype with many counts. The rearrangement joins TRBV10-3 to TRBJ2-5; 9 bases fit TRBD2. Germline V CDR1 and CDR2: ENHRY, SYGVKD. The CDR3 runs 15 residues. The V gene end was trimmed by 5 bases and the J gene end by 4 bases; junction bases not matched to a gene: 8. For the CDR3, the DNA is TGTGCCATCAGTTCTAGCGGGGTATCCGTAGAGACCCAGTACTTC. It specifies CAISSSGVSVETQYF.

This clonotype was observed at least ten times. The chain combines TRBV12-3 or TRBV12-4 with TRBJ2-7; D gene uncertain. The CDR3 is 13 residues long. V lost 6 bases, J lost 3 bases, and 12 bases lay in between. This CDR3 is CASSRAGHYEQYF. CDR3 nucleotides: TGTGCCAGCAGCCGGGCCGGGCACTACGAGCAGTACTTC.

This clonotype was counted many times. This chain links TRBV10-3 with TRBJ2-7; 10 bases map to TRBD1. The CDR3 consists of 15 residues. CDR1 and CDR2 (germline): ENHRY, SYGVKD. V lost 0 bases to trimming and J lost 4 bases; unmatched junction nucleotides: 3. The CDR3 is CAISESGTGAYEQYF. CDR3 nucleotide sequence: TGTGCCATCAGTGAGTCCGGGACAGGGGCGTACGAGCAGTACTTC.

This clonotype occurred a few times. The chain's CDR3 is CASSPRGDAEQFF. CDR3 nucleotides: TGTGCCAGCTCACCCCGAGGCGATGCTGAGCAGTTCTTC. The chain employs TRBV18 and TRBJ2-1; D not resolved. The CDR3 covers 13 residues. Germline CDR1 is KGHSH and CDR2 is LQKENI. V was trimmed by 3 bases and J by 9 bases, leaving 12 bases between them.

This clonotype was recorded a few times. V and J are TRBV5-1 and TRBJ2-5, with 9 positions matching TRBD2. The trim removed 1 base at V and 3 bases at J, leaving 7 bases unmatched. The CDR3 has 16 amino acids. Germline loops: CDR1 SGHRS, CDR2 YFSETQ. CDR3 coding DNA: TGCGCCAGCAGCTTGATGTCCCGACTAGCGGAAGAGACCCAGTACTTC. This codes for CASSLMSRLAEETQYF.